The 8 T cell receptor beta chains below come from one sample, sequenced in a study of beta chain features in type 1 diabetes. As every portion of the isolated RNA was reverse transcribed, the sequencing read expressed TCRB transcripts. Sequencing used immunoSEQ multiplex PCR; TCRdb keeps in-frame clones, though not all of them. Of some 220,000 clones in the sample, 11% were seen once. Material: central memory CD4+ T cells from blood. Source of these receptors: a man between 18 and 29 years old in good health.

This clone was detected many times. This rearrangement joins TRBV18 to TRBJ2-1; possible D gene TRBD1, 6 bases. The germline CDR1 and CDR2 sequences are KGHSH and LQKENI. The CDR3 consists of 14 residues. V lost 6 bases to trimming and J lost 3 bases, with 12 bases between them. This CDR3 is CASSLDRFYNEQFF. In DNA form, the CDR3 reads TGTGCCAGCTCCCTGGACAGATTCTACAATGAGCAGTTCTTC.

This clone was found a few times. The J gene is TRBJ1-1, the V gene TRBV4-1, with a possible D match to TRBD1 (5 bases). The V and J ends lost 7 bases and 1 base respectively, with 13 bases between them. CDR1 is MGHRA and CDR2 is YSYEKL in the germline V gene. This CDR3 has 14 residues. CDR3 sequence (DNA): TGCGCCAGCACCAGACAGTTCTCGAACACTGAAGCTTTCTTT. Its translation: CASTRQFSNTEAFF.

This clone has more than one count but fewer than ten. CDR3 sequence: CASSRDRANTGELFF. The CDR3, as DNA: TGTGCCAGCAGTCGGGACAGGGCTAACACCGGGGAGCTGTTTTTT. The chain couples TRBV27 to TRBJ2-2; TRBD1 agrees at 9 bases. In germline, CDR1 is MNHEY, CDR2 SMNVEV (reference sequence). Trimming removed 5 bases from V and 2 bases from J; junction bases left unmatched: 3. The length of the CDR3 is 15 residues.

This clone was observed a handful of times. CDR3 coding DNA: TGTGCCAGCAGCCCGACCAGGGGGAACTCCTACGAGCAGTACTTC. Its translation: CASSPTRGNSYEQYF. The chain uses TRBV11-2 and TRBJ2-7, with 7 bases identical to TRBD1. The CDR3 is 15 amino acids. Germline lookup yields CDR1 SGHAT and CDR2 FQNNGV. The junction had 7 bases not matched to a gene; V was cut back by 5 bases and J by 0 bases.

This clone has a handful of counts. The chain is built from TRBV15 and TRBJ2-3; the match to TRBD2 covers 13 bases. V shed 1 base, J shed 5 bases, and the junction held 6 bases outside the gene matches. This CDR3 has 17 amino acids. Germline V gene sequence: CDR1 LNHNV, CDR2 YYDKDF (reference sequence). The CDR3 DNA reads TGTGCCACCAGCAGAGTCACTAGCGGGAGGGCCCGAGATACGCAGTATTTT. It translates to CATSRVTSGRARDTQYF.

About this clone itself: Other DNA sequences within the sample encode an identical CDR3. The chain employs TRBV28 and TRBJ2-6; D possibly corresponds to TRBD2 (5 bases). V dropped 1 base and J dropped 2 bases, with 6 bases sitting between them. The germline V gene encodes CDR1 MDHEN and CDR2 SYDVKM. The CDR3 is 15 amino acids. The CDR3 nucleotides are TGTGCCAGCAGTTTATCCGGGGCTGGGGCCAACGTCCTGACTTTC. Its protein product is CASSLSGAGANVLTF.

This clone has ten or more counts. CDR3 sequence reads: CASSEESLRYF. As DNA, the CDR3 is TGTGCCAGCAGCGAGGAGTCACTTCGGTACTTC. This chain connects TRBV7-9 to TRBJ2-5; D call uncertain. Trimming stripped 5 bases from V and 13 bases from J, with 14 bases between. CDR1 is SEHNR and CDR2 is FQNEAQ in the germline V gene (reference sequence). The CDR3 is 11 residues long.

There are a few counts of this clone. V gene TRBV7-2 combines with J gene TRBJ1-2; 8 bases fit TRBD1. Germline V gives CDR1 SGHTA, CDR2 FQGNSA. Germline trimming cut 0 bases from V and 8 bases from J; bases unmatched to any gene: 2. The CDR3 sequence is 13 residues long. The CDR3 loop reads CASSLATGVGYTF. Here the CDR3 DNA reads TGTGCCAGCAGCTTAGCGACAGGGGTCGGCTACACCTTC.